The rows below give T cell receptor beta chains drawn from one sample of a study of CD8 T cells in ankylosing spondylitis. TCRdb reanalysed the 5' RACE reads using MiXCR and keeps one entry per CDR3 protein. The repertoire holds about 480,000 distinct CDR3 sequences, with approximately 17% as singletons. Source material: blood, either unsorted or a sorted T cell fraction (not recorded which). The receptors here all came from a male donor with ankylosing spondylitis. CDR3s include the opening cysteine and the closing phenylalanine or tryptophan. The order of the fields is clone size, J gene, V gene, D gene, CDR3 protein, CDR3 DNA. The D gene is left open where the match is weak. Some rows mark clone size as missing; the rest say once, few, many or name a class of expanded clone.

>NA|TRBJ2-1|TRBV7-2|TRBD2
CASSLGGGGWGNEQFF
TGTGCCAGCAGCTTAGGTGGGGGGGGATGGGGCAATGAGCAGTTCTTC
>few|TRBJ2-5|TRBV7-9|NA
CASTPDGGPETQYF
TGTGCCAGCACCCCGGACGGGGGGCCGGAGACCCAGTACTTC
>few|TRBJ2-1|TRBV18|TRBD2
CASSPSEIAGVDEQFF
TGTGCCAGCTCACCATCCGAGATAGCGGGAGTTGATGAGCAGTTCTTC
>few|TRBJ1-3|TRBV6-5|TRBD1
CASSHRGQSYSGNTIYF
TGTGCCAGCAGTCACCGGGGACAGTCCTACTCTGGAAACACCATATATTTT
>many|TRBJ2-3|TRBV7-9|NA
CASGSVTDTQYF
TGTGCCAGCGGGAGTGTTACAGATACGCAGTATTTT
>few|TRBJ1-2|TRBV5-1|TRBD1
CASSLGGTGFYGYTF
TGCGCCAGCAGCTTGGGCGGGACAGGTTTCTATGGCTACACCTTC
>few|TRBJ1-1|TRBV20-1|NA
CSALNRVTEAFF
TGCAGTGCGCTTAACAGGGTAACTGAAGCTTTCTTT
>few|TRBJ1-1|TRBV12-3/TRBV12-4|TRBD1
CASKNRGGVTEAFF
TGTGCCAGCAAAAACAGGGGGGGTGTCACTGAAGCTTTCTTT
>many|TRBJ2-2|TRBV12-3/TRBV12-4|TRBD2
CASSLLAGTSTGELFF
TGTGCCAGCAGTTTACTAGCGGGAACGAGTACCGGGGAGCTGTTTTTT
>few|TRBJ2-1|TRBV5-1|TRBD2
CASSGGLAGAHEQFF
TGCGCCAGCAGCGGGGGACTAGCGGGGGCCCATGAGCAGTTCTTC
>few|TRBJ2-7|TRBV20-1|TRBD2
CSAVNSGRGYEQYF
TGCAGTGCTGTTAATAGCGGGAGGGGTTACGAGCAGTACTTC
>many|TRBJ2-7|TRBV29-1|TRBD1
CSVGTGGYEQYF
TGCAGCGTTGGGACAGGGGGCTACGAGCAGTACTTC
>few|TRBJ2-3|TRBV4-3|TRBD1
CASSQEDRGDTQYF
TGCGCCAGCAGCCAAGAAGACAGGGGTGATACGCAGTATTTT
>few|TRBJ1-5|TRBV6-2/TRBV6-3|NA
CASRDGNQPQHF
TGTGCCAGCCGGGACGGCAATCAGCCCCAGCATTTT
>NA|TRBJ1-1|TRBV5-1|TRBD1
CASSLEGSGGNTEAFF
TGCGCCAGCAGCTTGGAGGGGTCAGGGGGGAACACTGAAGCTTTCTTT
>many|TRBJ2-7|TRBV20-1|NA
CSAEDSAAYEQYF
TGCAGTGCTGAGGACAGTGCAGCCTACGAGCAGTACTTC
>NA|TRBJ2-7|TRBV5-1|TRBD1
CASSSGDRAQLEQYF
TGCGCCAGCAGCTCCGGGGACAGGGCACAACTGGAACAGTACTTC
>few|TRBJ1-1|TRBV12-3/TRBV12-4|NA
CASSTLSGAFF
TGTGCCAGCAGTACCCTATCGGGAGCTTTCTTT
>many|TRBJ2-2|TRBV12-3/TRBV12-4|TRBD2
CASSGLAGKLTGELFF
TGTGCCAGCAGTGGACTAGCGGGAAAGTTAACCGGGGAGCTGTTTTTT
>few|TRBJ2-2|TRBV6-1|NA
CASSRQKNTGELFF
TGTGCCAGCAGCCGACAGAAGAACACCGGGGAGCTGTTTTTT